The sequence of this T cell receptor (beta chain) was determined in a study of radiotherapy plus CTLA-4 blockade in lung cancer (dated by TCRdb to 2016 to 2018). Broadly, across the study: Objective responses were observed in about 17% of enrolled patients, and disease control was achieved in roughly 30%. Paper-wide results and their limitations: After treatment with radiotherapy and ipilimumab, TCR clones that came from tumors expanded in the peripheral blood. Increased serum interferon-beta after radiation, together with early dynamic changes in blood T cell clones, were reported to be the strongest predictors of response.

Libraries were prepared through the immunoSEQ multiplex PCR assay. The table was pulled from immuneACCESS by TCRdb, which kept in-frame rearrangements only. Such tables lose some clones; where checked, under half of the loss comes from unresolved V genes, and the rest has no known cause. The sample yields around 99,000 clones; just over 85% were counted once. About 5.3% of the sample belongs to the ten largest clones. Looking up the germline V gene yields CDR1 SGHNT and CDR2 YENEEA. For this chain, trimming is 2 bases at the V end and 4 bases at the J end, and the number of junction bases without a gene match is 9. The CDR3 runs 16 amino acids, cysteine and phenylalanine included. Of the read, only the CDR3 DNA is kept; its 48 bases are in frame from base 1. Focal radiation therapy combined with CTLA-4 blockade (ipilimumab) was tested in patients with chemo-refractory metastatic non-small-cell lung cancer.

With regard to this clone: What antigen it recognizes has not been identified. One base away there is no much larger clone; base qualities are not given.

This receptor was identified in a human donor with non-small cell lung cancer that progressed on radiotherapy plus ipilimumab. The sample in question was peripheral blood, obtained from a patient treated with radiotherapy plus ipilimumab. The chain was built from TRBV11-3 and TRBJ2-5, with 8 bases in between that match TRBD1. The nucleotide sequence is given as TGTGCCAGCAGCTTACTCGGACAGGGTACGGGAGAGACCCAGTACTTC. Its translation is CASSLLGQGTGETQYF. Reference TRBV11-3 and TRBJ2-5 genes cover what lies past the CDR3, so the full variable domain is EAGVVQSPRYKIIEKKQPVAFWCNPISGHNTLYWYLQNLGQGPELLIRYENEEAVDDSQLPKDRFSAERLKGVDSTLKIQPAELGDSAVYLCASSLLGQGTGETQYFGPGTRLLVL.